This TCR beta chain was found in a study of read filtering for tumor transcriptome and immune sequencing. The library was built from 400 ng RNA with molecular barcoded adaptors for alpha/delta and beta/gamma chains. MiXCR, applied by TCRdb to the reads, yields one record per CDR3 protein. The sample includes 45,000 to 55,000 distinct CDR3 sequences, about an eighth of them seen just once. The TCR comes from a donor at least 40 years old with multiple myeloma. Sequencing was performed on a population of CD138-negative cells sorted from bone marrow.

CDR3: CASSRERTSGSISTDTQYF. The CDR3 bases are TGTGCCAGCAGTCGAGAAAGGACTAGCGGGAGTATCAGCACAGATACGCAGTATTTT. The gene calls are TRBV6-2 or TRBV6-3 and TRBJ2-3; 13 bases match TRBD2. The CDR3 spans 19 residues. Germline V lookup: CDR1 MNHEY, CDR2 SVGEGT. Losses at the gene ends were 5 bases for V and 0 bases for J; bases not matched to a gene: 11.